The next 31 T cell receptor beta chains were all read from a single sample in a study of T cell responses to AZD1222 COVID-19 vaccine. Sequenced by immunoSEQ multiplex PCR; TCRdb stores in-frame clones only, minus some. This sample carries 85,000 to 120,000 clones, around 90% of them seen once, and the ten largest clones take about 4.9%. The sample here was peripheral blood, taken on day 0 of AZD1222 vaccination. These receptors originate from an adult in good health.

CDR3 loop: CASSPRGGPLSEAFF. For the CDR3, the DNA is TGTGCCAGCAGCCCTCGGGGAGGGCCACTTTCTGAAGCTTTCTTT. The rearrangement uses TRBV11-2 and TRBJ1-1; unclear D gene. V was shortened by 5 bases and J by 6 bases, with 19 bases between the two germline ends. Germline V gene sequence: CDR1 SGHAT, CDR2 FQNNGV. The CDR3 covers 15 residues.

V and J are TRBV7-9 and TRBJ2-1; D ambiguous. This CDR3 has 12 residues. Trimming left V 3 bases short and J 9 bases short, with 9 bases between. CDR1 and CDR2 (germline): SEHNR, FQNEAQ (reference sequence). The CDR3 protein is CASSLRDFEQFF. The CDR3 DNA reads TGTGCCAGCAGCTTGAGAGATTTTGAGCAGTTCTTC.

The V gene is TRBV7-9, the J gene TRBJ2-7; 7 bases fit TRBD2. J gave up 3 bases and V 4 bases, and 15 bases lay outside the gene matches. Germline-derived CDR1 and CDR2 are SEHNR and FQNEAQ (reference sequence). The CDR3 length is 17 residues. The CDR3 sequence is CASSSTKRLALVYEQYF. The DNA of the CDR3 is TGTGCCAGCAGCTCCACAAAACGACTAGCCCTGGTCTACGAGCAGTACTTC.

This sequence joins TRBV5-6 and TRBJ2-1; D call uncertain. V was shortened by 2 bases and J by 9 bases, with 12 bases between the two germline ends. The CDR3 consists of 13 residues. CDR1 SGHDT and CDR2 YYEEEE come from the germline V gene. For the CDR3, the DNA is TGTGCCAGCAGCTTCGGCGGAAAGGGTGAGCAGTTCTTC. Translation: CASSFGGKGEQFF.

As for this clone: The identical CDR3 is also encoded by other nucleotide sequences in the sample. This chain connects TRBV28 to TRBJ1-2, with D unresolved. With 3 bases removed from V and 4 bases from J, the gap between germline ends came to 9 bases. Germline V gives CDR1 MDHEN, CDR2 SYDVKM. This CDR3 is built from 13 residues. The CDR3 coding sequence is TGTGCCAGCAGTTTGTCAACGGCCTATGGCTACACCTTC. This sequence encodes CASSLSTAYGYTF.

The V gene is TRBV11-3, the J gene TRBJ2-3; D gene ambiguous. Per germline, CDR1 SGHNT and CDR2 YENEEA. This CDR3 comprises 12 residues. Trimming cost V 3 bases and J 2 bases, with 3 bases left between them. CDR3: CASSLTTDTQYF. The CDR3 nucleotides read TGTGCCAGCAGCTTGACCACAGATACGCAGTATTTT.

The chain is built from TRBV11-2 and TRBJ1-6; D gene unclear. Trimming removed 4 bases from V and 7 bases from J, with 11 bases in between. Germline CDR1 and CDR2: SGHAT and FQNNGV. The CDR3 is 14 amino acids. CDR3 protein: CASSSGGENSPLHF. CDR3 DNA sequence: TGTGCCAGCAGCTCGGGTGGGGAGAATTCACCCCTCCACTTT.

The chain employs TRBV19 and TRBJ1-1, with D possibly being TRBD1 (6 bases). Germline CDR1 is LNHDA and CDR2 is SQIVND (reference sequence). This CDR3 contains 14 residues. Trimming removed 7 bases from V and 4 bases from J, with 16 bases in between. This CDR3 is CASTFGGAITEAFF. CDR3 nucleotide sequence: TGTGCCAGTACCTTTGGGGGGGCGATCACTGAAGCTTTCTTT. Filled out from reference TRBV19 and TRBJ1-1, the complete variable domain reads DGGITQSPKYLFRKEGQNVTLSCEQNLNHDAMYWYRQDPGQGLRLIYYSQIVNDFQKGDIAEGYSVSREKKESFPLTVTSAQKNPTAFYLCASTFGGAITEAFFGQGTRLTVV.

V usage is TRBV5-1 and J usage is TRBJ2-1; 7 nucleotides agree with TRBD1. Germline CDR1 is SGHRS and CDR2 is YFSETQ. The CDR3 sequence is 17 residues long. Trimming removed 4 bases from V and 1 base from J; junction bases left unmatched: 11. The CDR3 DNA is TGCGCCAGCAGCCCAAAGGACAGGCTCATTTCCTACAATGAGCAGTTCTTC. Protein product: CASSPKDRLISYNEQFF.

The gene calls are TRBV20-1 and TRBJ2-1; D gene uncertain. From germline, CDR1 is DFQATT and CDR2 SNEGSKA (reference sequence). This CDR3 is built from 11 residues. The ends were cut back, 2 bases at V and 9 bases at J, with 8 bases in the middle. The CDR3 DNA reads as TGCAGTGCTAGATCGAGTCCTGAGCAGTTCTTC. The encoded protein is CSARSSPEQFF.

The rearrangement uses TRBV5-6 and TRBJ2-1; 14 nucleotides line up with TRBD2. Germline V gene data show CDR1 as SGHDT and CDR2 as YYEEEE. Trimming at V came to 0 bases and at J to 8 bases, leaving 7 bases not matched to a gene. The CDR3 has 17 amino acids. CDR3 in amino acids: CASSLAMGLAGEDEQFF. The CDR3 nucleotides are TGTGCCAGCAGCTTGGCCATGGGACTAGCGGGAGAAGATGAGCAGTTCTTC.

This clone was detected only a few times. This chain links TRBV5-5 with TRBJ1-1; D remains unclear. The CDR3 contains 13 residues. Germline values: CDR1 SGHKS, CDR2 YYEKEE (reference sequence). Trimming left V 0 bases short and J 1 base short, with 4 bases between. The CDR3 protein is CASSLAGNTEAFF. The CDR3 DNA reads TGTGCCAGCAGCTTGGCCGGGAACACTGAAGCTTTCTTT. The variable domain in full, with the rest retrieved from reference TRBV5-5 and TRBJ1-1, is DAGVTQSPTHLIKTRGQQVTLRCSPISGHKSVSWYQQVLGQGPQFIFQYYEKEERGRGNFPDRFSARQFPNYSSELNVNALLLGDSALYLCASSLAGNTEAFFGQGTRLTVV.

This clone has only one observation. This sequence joins TRBV7-9 and TRBJ2-7; D is unresolved. The CDR3 runs to 14 residues. V lost 5 bases, J lost 6 bases, and 17 bases lay in between. Germline V lookup: CDR1 SEHNR, CDR2 FQNEAQ (reference sequence). CDR3 bases: TGTGCCAGCAGCCTTATGGGCCAGGCAGGCGAGCAGTACTTC. Translating it yields CASSLMGQAGEQYF.

The chain carries TRBV15 and TRBJ2-5; 7 nucleotides align to TRBD1. V shed 7 bases, J shed 1 base, and the junction held 6 bases outside the gene matches. Germline V gene data show CDR1 as LNHNV and CDR2 as YYDKDF (reference sequence). CDR3 size: 14 residues. Written as DNA, the CDR3 is TGTGCCACCACCAAATGGGACAGCCAAGAGACCCAGTACTTC. It yields the protein CATTKWDSQETQYF.

Concerning this clone itself: One end of the junction varies from germline; a read error may be responsible. The rearrangement links TRBV6-2 or TRBV6-3 to TRBJ2-7; 7 bases are shared with TRBD2. Per the germline V gene, CDR1 is MNHEY and CDR2 is SVGEGT. The CDR3 length is 13 residues. DNA of the CDR3: TGTGCCAGCAGTCAACCAGGGAGGGACCGAGGCGGCTTC. The encoded protein is CASSQPGRDRGGF.

A note on this clone: Germline is not matched at one junction end, which may reflect a read error. The V and J genes are TRBV12-3 or TRBV12-4 and TRBJ2-7; no clear D gene. CDR3 length: 11 amino acids. In DNA, the CDR3 is TGTGCCAGCAGTCAGTCCTCCGAGCAGTACTTC. Translated: CASSQSSEQYF.

This clone was seen just once. This chain joins TRBV2 and TRBJ1-2; tentative D call: TRBD1 (6 bases). The V end was cut by 3 bases, the J end by 8 bases, with 10 bases between. Germline-derived CDR1 and CDR2 are SNHLY and FYNNEI. CDR3 length equals 12 residues. The CDR3, as DNA: TGTGCCAGCAGTGACGGGGGCGGAGGCTACACCTTC. This codes for CASSDGGGGYTF.

In this sample, this clone turned up once. The chain is built from TRBV6-5 and TRBJ1-5; 9 positions agree with TRBD1. CDR3 length: 14 amino acids. The germline V gene has CDR1 MNHEY and CDR2 SVGAGI. With V trimmed by 4 bases and J by 5 bases, 3 bases remained unmatched. CDR3 sequence: CASSSTGGHQPQHF. In DNA, the CDR3 is TGTGCCAGCAGTTCTACAGGGGGCCATCAGCCCCAGCATTTT.

J is TRBJ2-1 and V is TRBV7-9; the D is unclear. Germline assignment: CDR1 SEHNR and CDR2 FQNEAQ (reference sequence). Trimming removed 5 bases at V and 3 bases at J, with 5 bases between. CDR3 length equals 12 residues. CDR3: CASSPVYNEQFF. The CDR3 DNA sequence: TGTGCCAGCAGCCCGGTCTACAATGAGCAGTTCTTC.

The V and J genes are TRBV19 and TRBJ1-4, with 8 positions matching TRBD1. Trimming took 6 bases from V and 7 from J; bases not matched to a gene: 7. The CDR3 loop spans 14 amino acids. Germline V gene data show CDR1 as LNHDA and CDR2 as SQIVND (reference sequence). The CDR3 sequence: CASSTSTGAEKLFF. CDR3 coding DNA: TGTGCCAGTAGCACATCGACAGGGGCTGAAAAACTGTTTTTT.

In its sample, this clone was seen once. The genes are TRBV28 and TRBJ1-5; 8 nucleotides align to TRBD1. V lost 6 bases to trimming and J lost 7 bases; unmatched junction nucleotides: 11. This CDR3 spans 15 amino acids. CDR1 is MDHEN and CDR2 is SYDVKM in the germline V gene. The CDR3 loop is CASSLPGGRGQPQHF. The CDR3 bases are TGTGCCAGCAGCCTACCAGGGGGCCGAGGGCAGCCCCAGCATTTT.

J is TRBJ1-5 and V is TRBV19; 11 bases align to TRBD1. The CDR3 consists of 16 residues. Trimming took 6 bases from V and 0 from J; bases not matched to a gene: 4. Germline V gene lookup returns CDR1 LNHDA and CDR2 SQIVND (reference sequence). CDR3 in DNA: TGTGCCAGTAGCCGGGACAGGGGGGGTAGCAATCAGCCCCAGCATTTT. It encodes CASSRDRGGSNQPQHF.

The chain has TRBV5-4 and TRBJ1-1; D is ambiguous. This CDR3 comprises 16 residues. CDR1 and CDR2 (germline): SGHNT, YYREEE (reference sequence). Trimming cost V 1 base and J 1 base, with 14 bases left between them. The CDR3 loop reads CASSLPPQGGNTEAFF. In nucleotides, the CDR3 is TGTGCCAGCAGCTTGCCCCCTCAAGGAGGGAACACTGAAGCTTTCTTT.

The chain couples TRBV12-3 or TRBV12-4 to TRBJ2-2, with D perhaps matching TRBD1 or TRBD2 (5 bases each). With 3 bases removed from V and 7 bases from J, the gap between germline ends came to 6 bases. The CDR3 consists of 12 residues. The DNA of the CDR3 is TGTGCCAGCAGTTTGGGGGTCGGGGAGCTGTTTTTT. It yields the protein CASSLGVGELFF.

The rearrangement uses TRBV19 and TRBJ2-1, with 7 bases matching TRBD1. Per the germline V gene, CDR1 is LNHDA and CDR2 is SQIVND (reference sequence). The CDR3 consists of 13 residues. Unmatched junction bases numbered 15, after V lost 8 bases and J lost 14 bases. CDR3 nucleotides: TGTGCCAGTTTTGACAGGGTTCGTCTCTGGAAGTTCTTC. Translated, it gives CASFDRVRLWKFF.

The gene calls are TRBV27 and TRBJ2-7; D gene ambiguous. The CDR3 length is 12 residues. The ends were cut back, 3 bases at V and 6 bases at J, with 9 bases in the middle. From germline, CDR1 is MNHEY and CDR2 SMNVEV (reference sequence). The CDR3 here is CASSFAVGEQYF. The CDR3 region has the DNA TGTGCCAGCAGTTTTGCGGTGGGCGAGCAGTACTTC.

The V gene is TRBV7-9, the J gene TRBJ2-7; D may be TRBD1 or TRBD2 (5 bases each). V was trimmed by 2 bases and J by 4 bases, leaving 12 bases between them. Germline lookup yields CDR1 SEHNR and CDR2 FQNEAQ (reference sequence). The CDR3 runs to 14 residues. This chain's CDR3 is CASSLPGRPYEQYF. The CDR3 region has the DNA TGTGCCAGCAGCTTACCGGGACGCCCTTACGAGCAGTACTTC.

This clone was found once. The chain uses TRBV27 and TRBJ2-2; 8 positions match TRBD2. Germline V gene sequence: CDR1 MNHEY, CDR2 SMNVEV (reference sequence). The CDR3 contains 16 residues. Trimming removed 4 bases from V and 0 bases from J; junction bases left unmatched: 4. The chain's CDR3 is CASSWRLATNTGELFF. The CDR3 coding sequence is TGTGCCAGCAGTTGGCGACTAGCGACGAACACCGGGGAGCTGTTTTTT.

The chain joins TRBV7-3 to TRBJ1-2, with 11 bases that match TRBD1. The germline V gene has CDR1 SGHTA and CDR2 FQGTGA. The V and J ends lost 5 bases and 6 bases, in that order; junction bases with no gene match: 2. CDR3 size: 13 residues. The DNA for the CDR3 is TGTGCCAGCAGCCGGACAGGGGGCGATGGCTACACCTTC. This encodes CASSRTGGDGYTF.

The chain joins TRBV7-6 to TRBJ2-1; no definite D call. With 1 base removed from V and 2 bases from J, the gap between germline ends came to 6 bases. The CDR3 contains 14 residues. Germline V gene lookup returns CDR1 SGHVS and CDR2 FNYEAQ. The CDR3 DNA reads as TGTGCCAGCAGCTTAGGAACGACCTACAATGAGCAGTTCTTC. It codes for CASSLGTTYNEQFF.

V is TRBV7-8 and J is TRBJ2-2; D is possibly TRBD2 (5 bases). Germline V gene lookup returns CDR1 SGHVS and CDR2 FQNEAQ. Trimming cost V 5 bases and J 8 bases, with 21 bases left between them. The CDR3 length is 16 residues. This chain's CDR3 is CASSLGVAAQAGELFF. The DNA for the CDR3 is TGTGCCAGCAGCCTCGGGGTAGCTGCGCAGGCTGGGGAGCTGTTTTTT.